This TCR beta chain stems from a study of cytomegalovirus exposure and HLA in healthy donors. Primers included in the PCR were 60 Vbeta and 13 Jbeta primers. Profiled with immunoSEQ multiplex PCR; TCRdb holds only in-frame clones, not every one. The data contain about 140,000 clones, roughly 74% of them singletons. CDR3 length equals 15 residues. Germline lookup yields CDR1 SGHVS and CDR2 FNYEAQ. Trimming removed 5 bases from V and 7 bases from J; junction bases left unmatched: 8. Study conclusions and caveats: Most TCR sequences were rare, but some public TCRs occurred in many donors. Clonal expansion was found to be greater in HLA-associated TCR beta chains than in equally common others in a later analysis. An analysis done earlier found most TCR beta V segments productive about 87% or about 30% of the time.

To note about this clone: Its antigen is unidentified.

The sequence came from a woman younger than 30 in good health and CMV-seropositive. The chain carries TRBV7-6 and TRBJ1-2; TRBD1 agrees at 12 bases. Sample: PBMCs. CDR3 DNA sequence: TGTGCCAGCAGCCCAGGGACAGGGGGCTCGACTGGCTACACCTTC. It is translated as CASSPGTGGSTGYTF.